The 2 T cell receptor beta chains reported below all come from one sample, sequenced in a study of blood T cell repertoires in COVID-19. Assay used: immunoSEQ multiplex PCR; TCRdb lists only in-frame clones, some missing. The table lists more than 110,000 clones, about four fifths of them singletons. Sequencing input: peripheral blood. These receptors were obtained from a human donor in a cohort sampled during active COVID-19.

V is TRBV10-2 and J is TRBJ1-3; D is unclear. The CDR3 spans 11 residues. Germline CDR1 is WSHSY and CDR2 is SAAADI. Trimming cost V 4 bases and J 11 bases, with 9 bases left between them. CDR3 nucleotides: TGCGCCAGCAGTGGGAGTGAAGCCATATATTTT. Encoded protein: CASSGSEAIYF.

V usage is TRBV5-1 and J usage is TRBJ1-2, with D perhaps matching TRBD1 (5 bases). The CDR3 sequence is 12 residues long. Germline V gives CDR1 SGHRS, CDR2 YFSETQ. V shed 1 base and J shed 4 bases, with 5 bases lying between them. CDR3 residues: CASSLTGYGYTF. CDR3 DNA: TGCGCCAGCAGCTTGACAGGCTATGGCTACACCTTC. Drawing the rest from reference TRBV5-1 and TRBJ1-2, the complete variable domain is KAGVTQTPRYLIKTRGQQVTLSCSPISGHRSVSWYQQTPGQGLQFLFEYFSETQRNKGNFPGRFSGRQFSNSRSEMNVSTLELGDSALYLCASSLTGYGYTFGSGTRLTVV.